This T cell receptor (beta chain) was captured by sequencing in a study of OX40 agonist ivuxolimab in advanced cancers. Turning to the study itself: Patients received the agonistic anti-OX40 (CD134) antibody ivuxolimab. Of the patients, three showed partial responses, one with hepatocellular carcinoma and two with cutaneous melanoma.

Trimming pared 6 bases from V and 2 bases from J, leaving 16 bases between. The CDR3 runs to 15 residues. The germline V gene encodes CDR1 ENHRY and CDR2 SYGVKD. Notes on this clone: Antigen specificity is unknown.

Sequencing was performed with immunoSEQ multiplex PCR; in TCRdb, only in-frame clones are kept and a portion is missing. The data show 75,000 or so clones, almost 85% seen once. Overall study results and limits: Expanded peripheral T cell antigen specificity was not determined.

The specimen comprised CD4+ or CD8+ T cells sorted from blood, sampled in a trial of the OX40 agonist ivuxolimab. This rearrangement joins TRBV10-3 to TRBJ2-5; unclear D gene. The TCR was taken from an adult with an advanced solid tumor such as melanoma, head and neck, liver or kidney cancer. The CDR3 region has the DNA TGTGCCATCAGCCCTCAAAGACATTTTCAAGAGACCCAGTACTTC. This codes for CAISPQRHFQETQYF.